This entry describes one T cell receptor beta chain. What it binds is unknown. This entry comes from a study of response to subunit inactivated influenza vaccine. One entry per CDR3 protein, called by TCRdb with MiXCR from the RT-PCR reads. The sample holds around 650,000 distinct CDR3 sequences, around 16% seen once. Study-wide findings and caveats: The authors put forward the suggestion that each seasonal influenza vaccination may bring in only a limited number of new T cells.

Here the sequenced sample was PBMCs from blood, taken about 13 days after vaccination. The TCR originated in a man in his fifties who received an inactivated influenza vaccine.

DNA of the CDR3: TGTGCCAGCTCACTTACAGCTAACAAAAACATTCAGTACTTC. This codes for CASSLTANKNIQYF. The chain links TRBV18 to TRBJ2-4; D call uncertain. V lost 4 bases, J lost 3 bases, and 10 bases lay in between. This CDR3 has 14 residues. From germline, CDR1 is KGHSH and CDR2 LQKENI.